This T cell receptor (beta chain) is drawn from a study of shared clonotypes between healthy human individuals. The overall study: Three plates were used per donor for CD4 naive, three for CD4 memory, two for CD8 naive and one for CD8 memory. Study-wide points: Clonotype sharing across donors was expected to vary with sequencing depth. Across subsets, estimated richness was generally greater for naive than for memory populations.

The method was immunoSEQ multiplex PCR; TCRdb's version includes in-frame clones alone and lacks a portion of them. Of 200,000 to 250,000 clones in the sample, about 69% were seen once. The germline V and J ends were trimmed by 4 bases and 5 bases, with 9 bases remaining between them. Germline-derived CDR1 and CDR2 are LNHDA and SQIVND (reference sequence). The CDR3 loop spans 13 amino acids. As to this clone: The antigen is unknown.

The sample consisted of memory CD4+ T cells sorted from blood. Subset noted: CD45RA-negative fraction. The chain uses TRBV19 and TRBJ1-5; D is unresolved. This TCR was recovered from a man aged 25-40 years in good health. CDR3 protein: CASSKDGDQPQHF. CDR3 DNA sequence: TGTGCCAGTAGTAAGGACGGAGATCAGCCCCAGCATTTT.